This is a list of T cell receptor beta chains from one sample in a study of vaccination and CD4 T cells after COVID-19. Each CDR3 protein gets one entry after TCRdb re-called the PCR reads with MiXCR. This repertoire shows about 9,200 distinct CDR3 sequences, 51% found once; its top ten account for around 38%. These receptors are not linked to any known antigen. Specimen: CD4+ T cells from blood, cultured in vitro. These TCRs come from a human donor who had recovered from COVID-19. Both conserved end residues are part of each CDR3. D genes are given only for firm matches. Some rows mark clone size as missing; the rest say once, few, many or name a class of expanded clone.

-	few	TRBV6-5	TRBJ2-1	TGTGCCAGCAGTTACTCGGTGAGGCTGGATGAGCAGTTCTTC	CASSYSVRLDEQFF
-	-	TRBV20-1	TRBJ2-7	TGCAGTGCTAGAGGAAGGTCCTACGAGCAGTACTTC	CSARGRSYEQYF
-	-	TRBV7-9	TRBJ2-7	TGTGCCAGCAGCTTGGAGATCGGGTTTTTGCGTTACGAGCAGTACTTC	CASSLEIGFLRYEQYF
-	-	TRBV5-1	TRBJ1-5	TGCGCCAGCAGCTTGATGGGGGAAGGTCCCCAGCATTTT	CASSLMGEGPQHF
TRBD2	-	TRBV7-6	TRBJ2-7	TGTGCCAGCAGCCCATCCACGGGACTAGCGGGAGCCTACGAGCAGTACTTC	CASSPSTGLAGAYEQYF
-	-	TRBV12-3/TRBV12-4	TRBJ2-5	TGTGCCAGCAGTTTAATTTCGGGTTCCCAAGAGACCCAGTACTTC	CASSLISGSQETQYF
TRBD2	once	TRBV6-2/TRBV6-3	TRBJ2-1	TGTGCCAGCAGGACTAGCGGGAGTGTCGATGAGCAGTTCTTC	CASRTSGSVDEQFF
-	few	TRBV7-2	TRBJ1-5	TGTGCCAGCAGCCTAAATACAGGTCAGCCCCAGCATTTT	CASSLNTGQPQHF
-	-	TRBV12-3/TRBV12-4	TRBJ1-3	TGTGCCAGCAGCAATTCCGGAAACACCATATATTTT	CASSNSGNTIYF
-	few	TRBV20-1	TRBJ2-1	TGCAGTGCTAGGACCCCTGGCGAGGGAGGCGTTAAGAGCTCCTACAATGAGCAGTTCTTC	CSARTPGEGGVKSSYNEQFF
TRBD1	-	TRBV11-3	TRBJ1-1	TGTGCCAGCAGCAGGGACAGGAACACTGAAGCTTTCTTT	CASSRDRNTEAFF
TRBD1	-	TRBV19	TRBJ2-2	TGTGCCAGTAGGAGGGGGCGCACCGGGGAGCTGTTTTTT	CASRRGRTGELFF
TRBD1	few	TRBV20-1	TRBJ1-5	TGCAGTGCCTCACAAGGGACAGGATGGGGGCTTAGCAATCAGCCCCAGCATTTT	CSASQGTGWGLSNQPQHF
TRBD1	-	TRBV20-1	TRBJ1-5	TGCAGTGCTAGGGACAGGGTCGGCAATCAGCCCCAGCATTTT	CSARDRVGNQPQHF
-	-	TRBV6-1	TRBJ2-7	TGTGCCAGCAGTCTTCTAGGAGGGGACTACGAGCAGTACTTC	CASSLLGGDYEQYF
-	few	TRBV20-1	TRBJ2-5	TGCAGTGCTAGAGATCTCAGTTTACAAGAGACCCAGTACTTC	CSARDLSLQETQYF
-	-	TRBV4-2	TRBJ2-3	TGTGCCAGCAGAGTAGAAGACGGCACAGATACGCAGTATTTT	CASRVEDGTDTQYF
-	few	TRBV7-9	TRBJ2-5	TGTGCCAGCAGCTTAGAGGGGGGAGGAACCCAGTACTTC	CASSLEGGGTQYF
TRBD2	-	TRBV20-1	TRBJ2-7	TGCAGTGCTAGAGAGGCAACTAGCGGAACCTACGAGCAGTACTTC	CSAREATSGTYEQYF
TRBD2	medium-sized	TRBV12-5	TRBJ2-3	TGTGCTAGTGGTTTGGGGACTAGCGGCGATACGCAGTATTTT	CASGLGTSGDTQYF
TRBD2	-	TRBV20-1	TRBJ2-1	TGCAGTCAAGCGGGAGGACTTTTTACGGAGCAGTTCTTC	CSQAGGLFTEQFF
-	-	TRBV7-2	TRBJ1-5	TGTGCCAGCAGCTTGGACGGCAATCAGCCCCAGCATTTT	CASSLDGNQPQHF
-	-	TRBV2	TRBJ1-6	TGTGCCACTGCGGACAGAGGTGATTCACCCCTCCACTTT	CATADRGDSPLHF
TRBD2	-	TRBV6-1	TRBJ2-3	TGTGCCAGCGAAAGAACTAGCGGGACTCGTAGAGGGGATACGCAGTATTTT	CASERTSGTRRGDTQYF
-	-	TRBV20-1	TRBJ2-2	TGCAGTGCTAGTGAAAGCGGGCCCCAGGACACCGGGGAGCTGTTTTTT	CSASESGPQDTGELFF
TRBD1	-	TRBV19	TRBJ1-4	TGTGCCAGTAGTATAGATGGGCCAGCCAGGGGGGGCGAAAAACTGTTTTTT	CASSIDGPARGGEKLFF
-	-	TRBV6-2/TRBV6-3	TRBJ2-5	TGTGCCAGCAGTAACCCGTGGGGTCCCCAGTACTTC	CASSNPWGPQYF
-	-	TRBV7-2	TRBJ2-7	TGTGCCAGCAGCTTAGTAGGTGGCGCAACCTACGAGCAGTACTTC	CASSLVGGATYEQYF
-	few	TRBV20-1	TRBJ2-3	TGCAGTGCTAGTTTTTTAGGGGCGGGCACAGATACGCAGTATTTT	CSASFLGAGTDTQYF
TRBD2	-	TRBV15	TRBJ2-7	TGTGCCACCAGCAGAGATCTTAAATTGGTGACTAGCGGGACCTGGTCCTACGAGCAGTACTTC	CATSRDLKLVTSGTWSYEQYF
-	few	TRBV5-4	TRBJ1-5	TGTGCCAGCAGCGTTGAGCCCGATAGCAATCAGCCCCAGCATTTT	CASSVEPDSNQPQHF
-	-	TRBV19	TRBJ1-5	TGTGCCAGTATCGGGGGTTGGAATCAGCCCCAGCATTTT	CASIGGWNQPQHF
-	-	TRBV28	TRBJ2-3	TGTGCCAGCGGATCGGGGGGCACAGATACGCAGTATTTT	CASGSGGTDTQYF
TRBD2	-	TRBV7-3	TRBJ2-5	TGTGCCAGCAGCAAGACTAGCGGAACGTACCAAGAGACCCAGTACTTC	CASSKTSGTYQETQYF
TRBD2	-	TRBV7-8	TRBJ2-5	TGTGCCAGCAGCTTGGCGGGGGCGGGGGGGCAAGAGACCCAGTACTTC	CASSLAGAGGQETQYF
-	few	TRBV7-9	TRBJ2-2	TGTGCCAGCAGCCCCCTCGGAGCCGGGGAGCTGTTTTTT	CASSPLGAGELFF
TRBD1	-	TRBV2	TRBJ1-5	TGTGCCAGCAGTGAACTAGCAGGGGGCGATCAGCCCCAGCATTTT	CASSELAGGDQPQHF
-	few	TRBV6-1	TRBJ1-5	TGTGCCAGCAGTGAAATGGGTTATAGCAATCAGCCCCAGCATTTT	CASSEMGYSNQPQHF
TRBD2	-	TRBV7-9	TRBJ2-3	TGTGCCAGCAGCTTTGTTTCTTTCGTCCCGGGACTAGCGGGAGGGAGGGGCACAGATACGCAGTATTTT	CASSFVSFVPGLAGGRGTDTQYF
-	-	TRBV6-2/TRBV6-3	TRBJ1-1	TGTGCCAGCAGTTACATCAGACAGAACACTGAAGCTTTCTTT	CASSYIRQNTEAFF
TRBD1	-	TRBV7-8	TRBJ1-2	TGTGCCAGCAGCACTCGGGACAGGGTATATGGCTACACCTTC	CASSTRDRVYGYTF
TRBD2	-	TRBV20-1	TRBJ2-7	TGCAGTGCTAGGGGCGGCGGGGGGGCCTACGAGCAGTACTTC	CSARGGGGAYEQYF
-	few	TRBV6-1	TRBJ1-1	TGTGCCAGCAGACAGGGTTACACTGAAGCTTTCTTT	CASRQGYTEAFF
-	-	TRBV24-1	TRBJ1-5	TGTGCCACCAGTGATCCGCAGGGGACTAGCAATCAGCCCCAGCATTTT	CATSDPQGTSNQPQHF
-	-	TRBV20-1	TRBJ2-1	TGCAGTGCTAGTTCCCCAGTCAGCGAGCAGTTCTTC	CSASSPVSEQFF
-	-	TRBV27	TRBJ2-1	TGTGCCAGCAGTCGCGACTATAGAGCGCCCCCCCAGTTCTTC	CASSRDYRAPPQFF
TRBD2	-	TRBV20-1	TRBJ2-7	TGCAGTGCTAGTCCCGGGACTAGCGGGAGGTACGAGCAGTACTTC	CSASPGTSGRYEQYF
-	-	TRBV6-1	TRBJ2-4	TGTGCCAGCAGCCCCCTTTTTGGGGGGGCAGACATTCAGTACTTC	CASSPLFGGADIQYF
TRBD1	-	TRBV5-1	TRBJ2-7	TGCGCCAGCAGCCCCGGGACAGGGATCCACGAGCAGTACTTC	CASSPGTGIHEQYF
TRBD1	few	TRBV10-3	TRBJ1-3	TGTGCCATCAGAGCGACAGGGATTGGAAACACCATATATTTT	CAIRATGIGNTIYF
TRBD2	-	TRBV20-1	TRBJ2-7	TGCAGTGCTGGGACGACTAGCGGGAGGGCCCCCTACGAGCAGTACTTC	CSAGTTSGRAPYEQYF
-	-	TRBV4-2	TRBJ2-3	TGTGCCAGCAGCCAAGATATGGCCGGGGAGGCAGATACGCAGTATTTT	CASSQDMAGEADTQYF
TRBD2	-	TRBV4-3	TRBJ2-1	TGCGCCAGCAGCCAAGGATCTAGCGGGAGTTGGGATGAGCAGTTCTTC	CASSQGSSGSWDEQFF
-	medium-sized	TRBV15	TRBJ1-5	TGTGCCACCAGCAGTAGACAGATCGGTCAGCCCCAGCATTTT	CATSSRQIGQPQHF
TRBD1	-	TRBV7-2	TRBJ1-1	TGTGCCAGCAGCTTAGATAAGGGGCTGGACAGGGTGGGGACTGAAGCTTTCTTT	CASSLDKGLDRVGTEAFF
-	-	TRBV20-1	TRBJ1-3	TGCAGTGCTAGATTCCGGGGGTCAGGGGTAGGGGCTGGAAACACCATATATTTT	CSARFRGSGVGAGNTIYF
-	-	TRBV2	TRBJ2-1	TGTGCCAGCAGTGGGTTTGGCTCCAGTAATGAGCAGTTCTTC	CASSGFGSSNEQFF
-	few	TRBV30	TRBJ1-2	TGTGCCTGGAGCCAAAGGGGCCCACGGAGGGGCTACACCTTC	CAWSQRGPRRGYTF